This T cell receptor (beta chain) was profiled in a study of blood T cell repertoires in COVID-19. Study-wide background: Whether acute or convalescent, the COVID-19 samples came from the United States, Italy and Spain. Sample material is recorded as cDNA or gDNA derived from T cells, B-cell-depleted T cells, or PBMCs.

In germline, CDR1 is ENHRY, CDR2 SYGVKD. V shed 0 bases and J shed 2 bases, with 11 bases lying between them. The CDR3 sequence is 16 residues long. In the source study's methods: Amplification of reference gene primers was used by the study to estimate nucleated cell counts. Sequencing was performed with immunoSEQ multiplex PCR; in TCRdb, only in-frame clones are kept and a portion is missing. That table supplies the V and J calls and clone size; D and trimming were determined from the DNA. The table lists fewer than 250,000 clones, 70% to 90% of them singletons, with about 4% in the top ten. This TCR was recovered from a man between 50 and 59 years old with acute or convalescent COVID-19. V and J are TRBV10-3 and TRBJ2-4; D is perhaps TRBD1 (5 bases). Source material: peripheral blood. The CDR3 sequence: CAISESIGAPKNIQYF. As DNA, the CDR3 is TGTGCCATCAGTGAGTCGATAGGGGCCCCCAAAAACATTCAGTACTTC.